The 30 T cell receptor beta chains below were found in one sample sequenced in a study of blood T cell repertoires in COVID-19. Sequenced by immunoSEQ multiplex PCR; TCRdb stores in-frame clones only, minus some. The sample contains under 250,000 clones, about nine tenths of which appear only once. The sequencing sample was made of PBMCs or T cells enriched from blood (not recorded which). The receptors derive from a woman aged 25 to 39 with acute COVID-19.

The chain is built from TRBV11-2 and TRBJ2-5; 7 bases are shared with TRBD2. The CDR3 totals 15 residues. V trimming: 5 bases; J trimming: 5 bases; junction bases outside the gene matches: 11. Germline-derived CDR1 and CDR2 are SGHAT and FQNNGV. The CDR3 coding sequence is TGTGCCAGCAGCCCCGACGGGGGGTCGGGGGAGACCCAGTACTTC. The encoded protein is CASSPDGGSGETQYF.

V gene TRBV3-1 (or the pseudogene TRBV3-2) combines with J gene TRBJ1-6, with 7 bases identical to TRBD1. There are 17 residues in the CDR3. Germline V CDR1 and CDR2: LGHDT, YNNKEL (reference sequence). V gave up 0 bases and J gave up 10 bases; unmatched junction bases: 12. Here the CDR3 DNA reads TGTGCCAGCAGCCAAGATCGGAGGGGGCGGAGCGAGTCACCCCTCCACTTT. It encodes CASSQDRRGRSESPLHF.

The chain couples TRBV18 to TRBJ2-5; 8 bases are shared with TRBD1. V lost 5 bases and J lost 4; bases outside the gene matches: 9. CDR1 is KGHSH and CDR2 is LQKENI in the germline V gene. The CDR3 sequence is 15 residues long. The CDR3 nucleotides are TGTGCCAGCTCAGGGACAGGTGGGAAGACAGAGACCCAGTACTTC. Translation: CASSGTGGKTETQYF.

The gene calls are TRBV7-8 and TRBJ2-3; 8 positions match TRBD2. The trim removed 4 bases at V and 0 bases at J, leaving 3 bases unmatched. The CDR3 totals 15 residues. CDR1 SGHVS and CDR2 FQNEAQ come from the germline V gene. In nucleotides, the CDR3 is TGTGCCAGCAGCTGGAAGCGGGGGAGCACAGATACGCAGTATTTT. Translating it yields CASSWKRGSTDTQYF.

The chain carries TRBV2 and TRBJ1-1; maybe TRBD1 (5 bases). The V gene's germline CDR1 is SNHLY and CDR2 FYNNEI. The CDR3 is 11 residues long. Trimming left V 9 bases short and J 5 bases short, with 10 bases between. The CDR3 is CARMGGTEAFF. CDR3 bases: TGTGCCAGGATGGGGGGAACTGAAGCTTTCTTT.

The chain combines TRBV4-1 with TRBJ2-5, with TRBD1 matching 9 bases. Germline V gene data show CDR1 as MGHRA and CDR2 as YSYEKL. J was trimmed by 4 bases and V by 4 bases; bases with no gene match: 7. The CDR3 spans 15 residues. CDR3 sequence reads: CASSLGTGMAETQYF. The CDR3 nucleotides read TGCGCCAGCAGCCTCGGGACAGGGATGGCAGAGACCCAGTACTTC.

V gene TRBV18 combines with J gene TRBJ2-1, with TRBD2 matching 8 bases. V gave up 3 bases and J gave up 1 base; unmatched junction bases: 11. This CDR3 spans 18 amino acids. Germline loops: CDR1 KGHSH, CDR2 LQKENI. The CDR3 nucleotides read TGTGCCAGCTCACCTCCAGCGGGGGCCCTTGAATCCTACAATGAGCAGTTCTTC. Amino acid sequence: CASSPPAGALESYNEQFF.

The chain joins TRBV18 to TRBJ1-4; D not certain. The CDR3 consists of 12 residues. Trimming left V 3 bases short and J 8 bases short, with 7 bases between. Germline V gives CDR1 KGHSH, CDR2 LQKENI. CDR3 amino acids: CASSPFGEKLFF. The CDR3 DNA sequence: TGTGCCAGCTCACCGTTCGGGGAAAAACTGTTTTTT. Complete variable domain (other parts from reference TRBV18 and TRBJ1-4): NAGVMQNPRHLVRRRGQEARLRCSPMKGHSHVYWYRQLPEEGLKFMVYLQKENIIDESGMPKERFSAEFPKEGPSILRIQQVVRGDSAAYFCASSPFGEKLFFGSGTQLSVL.

The chain links TRBV5-8 to TRBJ2-5, with 9 bases lining up with TRBD1. V dropped 0 bases and J dropped 2; count of bases not matched to a gene: 5. CDR1 is SGHTS, CDR2 YDEGEE, per germline. The CDR3 totals 16 residues. The CDR3 DNA sequence: TGTGCCAGCAGCTTGGGTACGACAGGGGGACAAGAGACCCAGTACTTC. This encodes CASSLGTTGGQETQYF.

The CDR3 loop reads CASSPRQGVGNEQFF. CDR3 DNA: TGTGCCAGCAGCCCGAGACAGGGGGTAGGAAATGAGCAGTTCTTC. The gene calls are TRBV3-1 (or the pseudogene TRBV3-2) and TRBJ2-1; 9 bases fit TRBD1. The CDR3 is 15 residues long. V trimming: 4 bases; J trimming: 7 bases; junction bases outside the gene matches: 8. CDR1 is LGHDT and CDR2 is YNNKEL in the germline V gene (reference sequence).

This sequence joins TRBV7-9 and TRBJ1-5; TRBD1 is a possible D gene (5 bases). Looked up from germline, CDR1 is SEHNR and CDR2 is FQNEAQ (reference sequence). CDR3 length: 14 amino acids. Trimming stripped 1 base from V and 1 base from J, with 5 bases between. The CDR3 sequence: CASSLDRSNQPQHF. CDR3 DNA sequence: TGTGCCAGCAGCTTAGACAGGAGCAATCAGCCCCAGCATTTT.

The chain uses TRBV5-1 and TRBJ1-1; D unclear. The CDR3 loop spans 13 amino acids. V lost 7 bases to trimming and J lost 7 bases, with 17 bases between them. Germline-derived CDR1 and CDR2 are SGHRS and YFSETQ. The DNA of the CDR3 is TGCGCCAGCTACAATGCGGGCAGCCTTGAAGCTTTCTTT. Amino acid sequence: CASYNAGSLEAFF.

The V call is TRBV2, the J call TRBJ2-7; 9 bases fit TRBD1. Germline V lookup: CDR1 SNHLY, CDR2 FYNNEI. There are 13 residues in the CDR3. V shed 6 bases, J shed 1 base, and the junction held 1 base outside the gene matches. The CDR3 protein is CASRDRGSYEQYF. Here the CDR3 DNA reads TGTGCCAGCAGGGACAGGGGTTCCTACGAGCAGTACTTC.

V gene TRBV1 combines with J gene TRBJ2-1; TRBD2, the table's D call, lacks a check against the DNA. TRBV1 is labeled a pseudogene. The CDR3 has 16 amino acids. The CDR3 loop reads CTSSHWERGGPNEQFF. As DNA, the CDR3 is TGCACCAGCAGCCATTGGGAGCGGGGGGGCCCCAATGAGCAGTTCTTC.

In its sample, this clone was seen a few times. The V call is TRBV7-6, the J call TRBJ1-5; TRBD1 is a possible D gene (6 bases). V lost 3 bases to trimming and J lost 0 bases, with 9 bases between them. Germline V lookup: CDR1 SGHVS, CDR2 FNYEAQ. The CDR3 extends over 15 amino acids. DNA of the CDR3: TGTGCCAGCAGCTTGGGGACATTTAGCAATCAGCCCCAGCATTTT. This translates into CASSLGTFSNQPQHF.

The J gene is TRBJ2-1, the V gene TRBV28, with TRBD1 identical over 7 bases. Germline loops: CDR1 MDHEN, CDR2 SYDVKM. This CDR3 spans 15 amino acids. The V and J ends lost 4 bases and 1 base, in that order; junction bases with no gene match: 4. DNA for the CDR3: TGTGCCAGCAGTTCAGGGACAGTATCCTACAATGAGCAGTTCTTC. Its protein is CASSSGTVSYNEQFF.

V and J are TRBV11-2 and TRBJ1-1; the D gene is possibly TRBD1 (6 bases). The CDR3 contains 15 residues. V gave up 5 bases and J gave up 4 bases, with 17 bases separating them. Looked up from germline, CDR1 is SGHAT and CDR2 is FQNNGV. The CDR3 loop is CASSPREQGGTEAFF. CDR3 coding DNA: TGTGCCAGCAGCCCCCGGGAACAGGGTGGCACTGAAGCTTTCTTT.

The CDR3: CASPSTGQGTSTDTQYF. CDR3 nucleotide sequence: TGCGCCAGCCCCTCCACGGGACAGGGAACTAGCACAGATACGCAGTATTTT. The chain links TRBV23-1 to TRBJ2-3; 9 bases agree with TRBD1. TRBV23-1 carries the ORF label, with uncertain function. V trimming: 8 bases; J trimming: 0 bases; junction bases outside the gene matches: 12. The CDR3 spans 17 residues.

V is TRBV7-2 and J is TRBJ2-7; 7 positions match TRBD1. This CDR3 comprises 14 residues. Germline values: CDR1 SGHTA, CDR2 FQGNSA. The V gene end was trimmed by 1 base and the J gene end by 5 bases; junction bases not matched to a gene: 5. In nucleotides, the CDR3 is TGTGCCAGCAGCTTAGACAGGGGTACCAACGAGCAGTACTTC. Its translation is CASSLDRGTNEQYF.

This clone occurred once. The chain is built from TRBV5-1 and TRBJ2-7; D is ambiguous. Trimming shortened V by 1 base and J by 2 bases, and 7 bases separated the two germline ends. This CDR3 is 13 amino acids long. The germline CDR1 and CDR2 sequences are SGHRS and YFSETQ. CDR3 amino acids: CASSLYTAYEQYF. DNA of the CDR3: TGCGCCAGCAGCTTGTACACAGCCTACGAGCAGTACTTC.

This clone was seen just once. V gene TRBV5-1 combines with J gene TRBJ1-4; tentatively, D is TRBD1 (5 bases). Germline V gene sequence: CDR1 SGHRS, CDR2 YFSETQ. V lost 3 bases and J lost 5, with 17 bases in between. This CDR3 spans 16 amino acids. The CDR3 DNA follows: TGCGCCAGCAGCTCTGGGGCCGGACAACCGAATGAAAAACTGTTTTTT. Residues: CASSSGAGQPNEKLFF.

The J gene is TRBJ1-5, the V gene TRBV6-1; D not resolved. There are 16 residues in the CDR3. The germline V and J ends were trimmed by 0 bases and 1 base, with 10 bases remaining between them. Germline CDR1 MNHNS, CDR2 SASEGT. The CDR3 coding sequence is TGTGCCAGCAGTGAAGCTGAGGTCACGAGCAATCAGCCCCAGCATTTT. Its translation: CASSEAEVTSNQPQHF.

The rearrangement joins TRBV9 to TRBJ2-3, with a weak D call TRBD1 (7 bases). This CDR3 is 18 amino acids long. Trimming stripped 4 bases from V and 0 bases from J, with 21 bases between. The germline V gene encodes CDR1 SGDLS and CDR2 YYNGEE. The CDR3 region is CASSPEGAGKGSTDTQYF. The CDR3 bases are TGTGCCAGCAGCCCAGAGGGGGCGGGGAAGGGAAGCACAGATACGCAGTATTTT.

The V call is TRBV7-2, the J call TRBJ1-1; D perhaps matches TRBD1 (6 bases). Trimming removed 5 bases at V and 0 bases at J, with 19 bases between. This CDR3 is built from 17 residues. The germline CDR1 and CDR2 sequences are SGHTA and FQGNSA. This CDR3 is CASSPLPSKGVNTEAFF. The CDR3 DNA sequence: TGTGCCAGCAGCCCCCTTCCCTCTAAGGGGGTGAACACTGAAGCTTTCTTT. The full variable domain, its missing parts supplied by reference TRBV7-2 and TRBJ1-1, is GAGVSQSPSNKVTEKGKDVELRCDPISGHTALYWYRQSLGQGLEFLIYFQGNSAPDKSGLPSDRFSAERTGGSVSTLTIQRTQQEDSAVYLCASSPLPSKGVNTEAFFGQGTRLTVV.

The V call is TRBV5-1, the J call TRBJ2-2, with 8 bases aligning to TRBD1. The V gene's germline CDR1 is SGHRS and CDR2 YFSETQ. The CDR3 is 14 amino acids. V dropped 9 bases and J dropped 4; count of bases not matched to a gene: 8. This chain's CDR3 is CATADRGATGELFF. In nucleotides, the CDR3 is TGCGCCACCGCCGACAGGGGCGCCACCGGGGAGCTGTTTTTT. Complete variable domain (other parts from reference TRBV5-1 and TRBJ2-2): KAGVTQTPRYLIKTRGQQVTLSCSPISGHRSVSWYQQTPGQGLQFLFEYFSETQRNKGNFPGRFSGRQFSNSRSEMNVSTLELGDSALYLCATADRGATGELFFGEGSRLTVL.

As DNA, the CDR3 is TGTGCCAGCAGTACGGAACAGGGGCCTGGCGGCTACACCTTC. This encodes CASSTEQGPGGYTF. The chain is built from TRBV2 and TRBJ1-2; 7 nucleotides agree with TRBD1. The trim removed 5 bases at V and 8 bases at J, leaving 11 bases unmatched. CDR1 is SNHLY and CDR2 is FYNNEI in the germline V gene. The CDR3 is made up of 14 amino acids.

This clone has only a few counts. Written as DNA, the CDR3 is TGTGCCAGCAGAACTTTGACTGAGCTCTACACCTTC. Protein sequence: CASRTLTELYTF. The chain couples TRBV12-3 or TRBV12-4 to TRBJ1-2, with D uncertain. CDR3 length: 12 amino acids. Deletions cut 6 bases from V and 10 bases from J, with 15 bases between.

V usage is TRBV10-3 and J usage is TRBJ1-2, with TRBD1 as a possible D gene (5 bases). The germline gives CDR1 ENHRY, CDR2 SYGVKD. This CDR3 spans 18 amino acids. V gave up 3 bases and J gave up 3 bases, with 23 bases separating them. CDR3 nucleotide sequence: TGTGCCATCAGTGACCGGTGGGGGGTCAGGCCGGCCGACTATGGCTACACCTTC. Translating gives CAISDRWGVRPADYGYTF.

The CDR3 sequence: CASSKGPGHFHTEAFF. The CDR3 region has the DNA TGTGCCAGCAGCAAAGGGCCGGGACACTTCCACACTGAAGCTTTCTTT. J is TRBJ1-1 and V is TRBV21-1; the D segment call TRBD1 is taken from the table without a DNA check. TRBV21-1 is deemed a pseudogene. The CDR3 covers 16 residues.

The chain links TRBV30 to TRBJ2-6, with D uncertain. The CDR3 is 13 amino acids. V was trimmed by 3 bases and J by 2 bases, leaving 5 bases between them. Germline CDR1 and CDR2: GTSNPN and SVGIG (reference sequence). CDR3 nucleotide sequence: TGTGCCTGGAGAGAGCCTGGGGCCAACGTCCTGACTTTC. It is translated as CAWREPGANVLTF.